This is a list of T cell receptor beta chains from one sample in a study of post-analysis software for immune sequencing data. From the PCR reads, TCRdb called clonotypes with MiXCR, one entry per CDR3 protein. Of some 690,000 distinct CDR3 sequences in the sample, about 32% were seen once. The sample was blood. These receptor sequences come from a girl aged 10 to 17 with multiple sclerosis. The conserved cysteine and the conserved F or W are not part of the CDR3 here. Clone size is given for some rows only: seen once, a few or many times, or a class if the clone is expanded.

CDR3 protein: ASSLGRENGYT
J gene: TRBJ1-2
clone size: few
V gene: TRBV7-9

CDR3 protein: ASSRSNSYEQY
J gene: TRBJ2-7
clone size: .
V gene: TRBV2

CDR3 protein: ASSGDRGLRQETQY
J gene: TRBJ2-5
clone size: .
V gene: TRBV5-6

CDR3 protein: ASSQDPGISNYGYT
J gene: TRBJ1-2
clone size: .
V gene: TRBV4-1

CDR3 protein: ASSLGQYQETQY
J gene: TRBJ2-5
clone size: many
V gene: TRBV5-1

CDR3 protein: ASKTGVGYGYT
J gene: TRBJ1-2
clone size: few
V gene: TRBV12-3/TRBV12-4

CDR3 protein: SARDRTVAF
J gene: TRBJ1-1
clone size: .
V gene: TRBV20-1

CDR3 protein: ASSLLGSGSYEQY
J gene: TRBJ2-7
clone size: few
V gene: TRBV7-2

CDR3 protein: SAGGTGGYGYT
J gene: TRBJ1-2
clone size: .
V gene: TRBV20-1

CDR3 protein: ASSSREFSNQPQH
J gene: TRBJ1-5
clone size: .
V gene: TRBV7-4

CDR3 protein: ASSENPGSSYEQY
J gene: TRBJ2-7
clone size: .
V gene: TRBV6-4

CDR3 protein: SVSSGGSTDTQY
J gene: TRBJ2-3
clone size: many
V gene: TRBV29-1

CDR3 protein: SARDHWGGSRYEQY
J gene: TRBJ2-7
clone size: .
V gene: TRBV20-1

CDR3 protein: ASSQDPRAETQY
J gene: TRBJ2-5
clone size: .
V gene: TRBV4-3

CDR3 protein: GSSLPGGSPNEQF
J gene: TRBJ2-1
clone size: .
V gene: TRBV5-6